This entry concerns a single TCR beta chain. Its antigen remains unknown. The data derive from a study of cytotoxic CD8 clonotypes in ibrutinib-treated CLL. Study results and limitations: Clonality at baseline surpassed age-matched healthy donors and tracked circulating CD8+ T-cell counts. Upon ibrutinib response clonality rose, and upon progression it fell back toward baseline.

The repertoire was sequenced with immunoSEQ multiplex PCR; TCRdb's copy has only in-frame clones and lacks some. The data contain about 200,000 clones, over 60% of them singletons. Specimen: PBMCs, collected after 24 months of ibrutinib treatment. The origin of this receptor is a human donor with chronic lymphocytic leukemia.

CDR3 in amino acids: CASRGGDLEQYF. DNA for the CDR3: TGCGCCAGCAGGGGTGGGGATCTCGAGCAGTACTTC. This sequence joins TRBV5-1 and TRBJ2-7; D is ambiguous. The CDR3 loop spans 12 amino acids. Germline V gives CDR1 SGHRS, CDR2 YFSETQ. The V and J ends lost 5 bases and 6 bases respectively, with 12 bases between them.